The 15 T cell receptor beta chains presented below share a single source sample, sequenced in a study of blood T cell repertoires in COVID-19. Libraries were prepared by immunoSEQ multiplex PCR; TCRdb keeps only in-frame clonotypes and omits some of them. The sample has 150,000 to 200,000 clones, 65% to 90% seen once; the top ten hold more than 1.5%. What was sequenced was peripheral blood. These TCRs come from a human donor in a cohort sampled during active COVID-19.

This chain connects TRBV28 to TRBJ1-5; TRBD1 is a possible D gene (5 bases). This CDR3 region has 11 residues. Germline assignment: CDR1 MDHEN and CDR2 SYDVKM. Trimming cost V 8 bases and J 6 bases, with 8 bases left between them. The chain's CDR3 is CASSGGQPQHF. The CDR3 DNA sequence: TGTGCCAGCTCCGGGGGTCAGCCCCAGCATTTT.

This clone showed up just a few times. The chain has TRBV28 and TRBJ2-7, with a weak D call TRBD1 (6 bases). In germline, CDR1 is MDHEN, CDR2 SYDVKM. The ends were cut back, 4 bases at V and 4 bases at J, with 11 bases in the middle. The CDR3 has 13 residues. The CDR3 region is CASSSPDRYEQYF. The CDR3 DNA is TGTGCCAGCAGTTCCCCCGACAGGTACGAGCAGTACTTC.

CDR3 DNA: TGTGCCAGCAGCTCACAGGGAAGGTTCACAGATACGCAGTATTTT. Its translation is CASSSQGRFTDTQYF. J is TRBJ2-3 and V is TRBV7-9; D might be TRBD1 (6 bases). The CDR3 consists of 15 residues. V lost 4 bases to trimming and J lost 2 bases, with 13 bases between them. Per germline, CDR1 SEHNR and CDR2 FQNEAQ (reference sequence). Full variable domain (remainder filled in from reference TRBV7-9 and TRBJ2-3): DTGVSQNPRHKITKRGQNVTFRCDPISEHNRLYWYRQTLGQGPEFLTYFQNEAQLEKSRLLSDRFSAERPKGSFSTLEIQRTEQGDSAMYLCASSSQGRFTDTQYFGPGTRLTVL.

The chain employs TRBV12-3 or TRBV12-4 and TRBJ1-2, with 8 bases lining up with TRBD1. The CDR3 totals 13 residues. V gave up 5 bases and J gave up 8 bases; unmatched junction bases: 7. CDR3 bases: TGTGCCAGCAGTCTAGGACAGGGCGGGGGCTACACCTTC. This encodes CASSLGQGGGYTF.

The chain has TRBV5-5 and TRBJ2-2; D may be TRBD2 (6 bases). The V gene lost 0 bases and the J gene lost 6 bases, with 12 bases spanning the gap. Per germline, CDR1 SGHKS and CDR2 YYEKEE (reference sequence). The CDR3 spans 15 residues. The CDR3: CASSLVSERAGELFF. For the CDR3, the DNA is TGTGCCAGCAGCTTGGTTTCGGAGCGGGCCGGGGAGCTGTTTTTT.

The V call is TRBV18, the J call TRBJ1-6; the match to TRBD1 covers 7 bases. J lost 4 bases, V lost 3 bases, and 3 bases had no gene match. The CDR3 sequence is 15 residues long. The germline gives CDR1 KGHSH, CDR2 LQKENI. The CDR3 coding sequence is TGTGCCAGCTCACCCCCGACAGGGTATAATTCACCCCTCCACTTT. It yields the protein CASSPPTGYNSPLHF.

The chain carries TRBV9 and TRBJ2-1; 9 bases line up with TRBD2. Looked up from germline, CDR1 is SGDLS and CDR2 is YYNGEE. V was clipped by 3 bases and J by 4 bases; unmatched bases: 5. The CDR3 totals 15 residues. CDR3 DNA sequence: TGTGCCAGCAGCGCCTCGGCGGGAGGGTACAATGAGCAGTTCTTC. The encoded protein is CASSASAGGYNEQFF.

There are a few counts of this clone. The J gene is TRBJ2-7, the V gene TRBV18; 7 bases match TRBD1. Germline CDR1 reads KGHSH; CDR2 reads LQKENI. The CDR3 covers 16 residues. V shed 6 bases, J shed 0 bases, and the junction held 11 bases outside the gene matches. CDR3 protein: CASSPGNRGSSYEQYF. The CDR3 DNA sequence: TGTGCCAGCTCGCCCGGAAACAGGGGAAGCTCCTACGAGCAGTACTTC. The whole variable domain, filled in from reference TRBV18 and TRBJ2-7, reads NAGVMQNPRHLVRRRGQEARLRCSPMKGHSHVYWYRQLPEEGLKFMVYLQKENIIDESGMPKERFSAEFPKEGPSILRIQQVVRGDSAAYFCASSPGNRGSSYEQYFGPGTRLTVT.

The chain recombines TRBV6-2 or TRBV6-3 with TRBJ1-5; 8 nucleotides align to TRBD1. Germline CDR1 MNHEY, CDR2 SVGEGT. Trimming removed 4 bases from V and 1 base from J; junction bases left unmatched: 3. The CDR3 spans 15 residues. Written as DNA, the CDR3 is TGTGCCAGCAGTTCTCAGGGGGCGAGCAATCAGCCCCAGCATTTT. It specifies CASSSQGASNQPQHF.

The V and J genes are TRBV27 and TRBJ2-1, with D perhaps TRBD1 (6 bases). The germline V gene has CDR1 MNHEY and CDR2 SMNVEV (reference sequence). This CDR3 comprises 13 residues. V was clipped by 0 bases and J by 7 bases, with 7 bases between them. This CDR3 reads CASSLSGTNEQFF. The CDR3 coding sequence is TGTGCCAGCAGTTTATCGGGGACAAATGAGCAGTTCTTC.

The V gene is TRBV7-3, the J gene TRBJ2-3; D not certain. V lost 3 bases, J lost 0 bases, and 19 bases lay in between. The CDR3 covers 18 residues. Germline values: CDR1 SGHTA, CDR2 FQGTGA. CDR3 sequence: CASSFVGVCVTSTDTQYF. The CDR3 DNA reads TGTGCCAGCAGCTTTGTCGGTGTTTGCGTTACTAGCACAGATACGCAGTATTTT.

The CDR3 DNA is TGTGCCATCAGGCTGGGACAGAACACTGAAGCTTTCTTT. It is translated as CAIRLGQNTEAFF. The chain links TRBV10-3 to TRBJ1-1, with D perhaps matching TRBD1 (6 bases). Trimming took off 6 bases at V and 1 base at J, with 9 bases between the two ends. The CDR3 extends over 13 amino acids. Germline V lookup: CDR1 ENHRY, CDR2 SYGVKD.

The chain has TRBV6-5 and TRBJ1-6; TRBD1 aligns across 8 bases. CDR1 and CDR2 from the germline V gene are MNHEY and SVGAGI. The CDR3 totals 15 residues. V was pared by 5 bases and J by 7 bases, with 7 bases of the junction left unmatched. The CDR3 loop reads CASSPRTGRNSPLHF. CDR3 nucleotide sequence: TGTGCCAGCAGTCCTCGGACAGGGCGGAATTCACCCCTCCACTTT.

The chain links TRBV6-5 to TRBJ1-5, with D perhaps TRBD1 (5 bases). Germline CDR1 MNHEY, CDR2 SVGAGI. CDR3 length equals 15 residues. V was pared by 7 bases and J by 0 bases, with 13 bases between. The CDR3 bases are TGTGCCAGCAACACAGGCCCCCTTAGCAATCAGCCCCAGCATTTT. Translation: CASNTGPLSNQPQHF.

J is TRBJ2-3 and V is TRBV5-4; D is possibly TRBD2 (6 bases). The germline V gene encodes CDR1 SGHNT and CDR2 YYREEE (reference sequence). The CDR3 extends over 17 amino acids. The V gene lost 4 bases and the J gene lost 0 bases, with 18 bases spanning the gap. CDR3 sequence: CASSRDTSTSSTDTQYF. The CDR3 bases are TGTGCCAGCAGCCGAGATACTAGCACCTCTAGCACAGATACGCAGTATTTT.